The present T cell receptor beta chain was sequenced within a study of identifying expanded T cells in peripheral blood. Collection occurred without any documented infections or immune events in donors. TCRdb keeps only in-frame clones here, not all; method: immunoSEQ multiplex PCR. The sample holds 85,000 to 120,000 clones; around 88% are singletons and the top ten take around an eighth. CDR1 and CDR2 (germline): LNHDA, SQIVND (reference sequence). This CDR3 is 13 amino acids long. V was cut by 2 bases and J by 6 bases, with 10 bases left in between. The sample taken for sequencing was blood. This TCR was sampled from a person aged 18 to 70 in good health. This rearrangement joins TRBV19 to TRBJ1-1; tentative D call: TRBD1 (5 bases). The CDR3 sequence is CASSIRREAEAFF. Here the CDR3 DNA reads TGTGCCAGTAGTATACGCAGGGAGGCTGAAGCTTTCTTT. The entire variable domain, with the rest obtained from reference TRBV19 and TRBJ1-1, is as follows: DGGITQSPKYLFRKEGQNVTLSCEQNLNHDAMYWYRQDPGQGLRLIYYSQIVNDFQKGDIAEGYSVSREKKESFPLTVTSAQKNPTAFYLCASSIRREAEAFFGQGTRLTVV.